The clone carrying this T cell receptor (beta chain) was found a few times. These data come from a study of shared clonotypes between healthy human individuals. V shed 7 bases and J shed 0 bases, with 12 bases lying between them. The CDR3 covers 15 residues. CDR1 is SGHDN and CDR2 is FVKESK in the germline V gene. The method was immunoSEQ multiplex PCR; TCRdb's version includes in-frame clones alone and lacks a portion of them. The table shows 2 million to 3 million clones, with roughly 93% occurring only once. The sample consisted of naive CD4+ T cells from PBMCs. As for subset: CD45RA+ positively selected. This receptor was obtained from a man younger than 30 in good health. Some clones in this sample may be carry-over from other donors' samples. The chain couples TRBV14 to TRBJ2-2; no reliable D call. The CDR3 DNA sequence: TGTGCCAGCACCCCCTCAGCAGCGAACACCGGGGAGCTGTTTTTT. Translation: CASTPSAANTGELFF. Full variable domain (rest looked up from reference TRBV14 and TRBJ2-2): EAGVTQFPSHSVIEKGQTVTLRCDPISGHDNLYWYRRVMGKEIKFLLHFVKESKQDESGMPNNRFLAERTGGTYSTLKVQPAELEDSGVYFCASTPSAANTGELFFGEGSRLTVL.